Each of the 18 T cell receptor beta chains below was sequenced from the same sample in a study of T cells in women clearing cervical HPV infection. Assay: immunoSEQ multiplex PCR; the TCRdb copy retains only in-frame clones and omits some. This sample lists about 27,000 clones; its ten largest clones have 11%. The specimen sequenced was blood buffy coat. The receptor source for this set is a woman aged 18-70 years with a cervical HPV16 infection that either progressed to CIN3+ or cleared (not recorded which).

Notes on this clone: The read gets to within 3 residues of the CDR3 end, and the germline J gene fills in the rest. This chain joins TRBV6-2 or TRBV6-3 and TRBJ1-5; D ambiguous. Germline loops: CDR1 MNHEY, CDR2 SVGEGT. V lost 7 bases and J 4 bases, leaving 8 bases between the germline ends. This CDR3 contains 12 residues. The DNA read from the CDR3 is TGTGCCAGCACGGGGTGGAATCAGCCC. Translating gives CASTGWNQP. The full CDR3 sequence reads CASTGWNQPQHF.

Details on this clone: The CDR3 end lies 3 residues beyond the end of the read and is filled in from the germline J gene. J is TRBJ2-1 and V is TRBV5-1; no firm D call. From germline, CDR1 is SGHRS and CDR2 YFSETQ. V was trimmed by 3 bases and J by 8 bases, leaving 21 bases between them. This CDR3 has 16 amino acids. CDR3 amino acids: CASSSPIAGNRYEQFF. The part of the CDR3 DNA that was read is TGCGCCAGCAGCTCCCCAATCGCAGGTAATAGGTATGAG.

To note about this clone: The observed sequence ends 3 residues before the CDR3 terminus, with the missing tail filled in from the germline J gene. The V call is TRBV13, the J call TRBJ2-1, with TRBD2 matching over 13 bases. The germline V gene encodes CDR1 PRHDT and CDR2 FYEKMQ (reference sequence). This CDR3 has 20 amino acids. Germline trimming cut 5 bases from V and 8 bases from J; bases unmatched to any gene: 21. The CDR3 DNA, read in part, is TGTGCCAGCAGCCTCCGAGGGGTTCACGTACTAGCGGGGGGGGAGGATGAG. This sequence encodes CASSLRGVHVLAGGEDE. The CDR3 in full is CASSLRGVHVLAGGEDEQFF.

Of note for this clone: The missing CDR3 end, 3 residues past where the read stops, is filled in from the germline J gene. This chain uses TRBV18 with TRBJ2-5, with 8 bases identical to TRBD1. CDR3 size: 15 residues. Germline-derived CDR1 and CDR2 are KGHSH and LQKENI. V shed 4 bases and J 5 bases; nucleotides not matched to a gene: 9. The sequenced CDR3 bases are TGTGCCAGCTCACTCCAACAGGGGGGACAGGAGACC. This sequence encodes CASSLQQGGQET. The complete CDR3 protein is CASSLQQGGQETQYF.

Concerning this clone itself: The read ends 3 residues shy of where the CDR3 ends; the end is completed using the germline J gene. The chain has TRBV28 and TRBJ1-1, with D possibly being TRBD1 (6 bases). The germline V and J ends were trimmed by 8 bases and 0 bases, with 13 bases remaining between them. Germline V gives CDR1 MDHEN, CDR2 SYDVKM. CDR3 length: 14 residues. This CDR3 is CASGGRNMNTEAFF. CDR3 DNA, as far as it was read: TGTGCCAGCGGGGGCCGGAATATGAACACTGAA. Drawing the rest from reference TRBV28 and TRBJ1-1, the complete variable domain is DVKVTQSSRYLVKRTGEKVFLECVQDMDHENMFWYRQDPGLGLRLIYFSYDVKMKEKGDIPEGYSVSREKKERFSLILESASTNQTSMYLCASGGRNMNTEAFFGQGTRLTVV.

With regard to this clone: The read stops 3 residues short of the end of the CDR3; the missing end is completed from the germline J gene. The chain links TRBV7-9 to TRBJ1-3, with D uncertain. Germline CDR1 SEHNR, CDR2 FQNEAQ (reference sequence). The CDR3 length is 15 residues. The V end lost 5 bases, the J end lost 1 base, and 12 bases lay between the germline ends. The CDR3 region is CASSIESRSGNTIYF. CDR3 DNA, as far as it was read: TGTGCCAGCAGCATCGAAAGCCGGTCTGGAAACACC.

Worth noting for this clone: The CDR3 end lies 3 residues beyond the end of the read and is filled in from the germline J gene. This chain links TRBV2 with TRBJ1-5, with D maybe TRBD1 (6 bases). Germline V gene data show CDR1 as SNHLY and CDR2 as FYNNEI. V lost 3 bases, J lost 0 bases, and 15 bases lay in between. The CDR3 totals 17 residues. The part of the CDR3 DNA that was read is TGTGCCAGCAGTGATGGTCCAGGGGATTATAGCAATCAGCCC. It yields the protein CASSDGPGDYSNQP. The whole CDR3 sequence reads CASSDGPGDYSNQPQHF.

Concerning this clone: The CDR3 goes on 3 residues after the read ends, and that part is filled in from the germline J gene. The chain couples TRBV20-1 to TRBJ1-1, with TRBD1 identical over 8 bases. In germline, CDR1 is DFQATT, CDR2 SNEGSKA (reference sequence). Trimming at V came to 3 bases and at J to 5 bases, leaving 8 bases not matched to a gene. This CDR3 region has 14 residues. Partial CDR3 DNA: TGCAGTGCTAGTTTACAGGGGGGGGTAACTGAA. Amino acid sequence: CSASLQGGVTE. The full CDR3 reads CSASLQGGVTEAFF.

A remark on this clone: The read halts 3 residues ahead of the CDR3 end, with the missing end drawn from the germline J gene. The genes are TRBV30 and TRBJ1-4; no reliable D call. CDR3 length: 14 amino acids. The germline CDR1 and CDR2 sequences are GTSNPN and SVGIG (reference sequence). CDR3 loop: CAWITEQHNSPLFF. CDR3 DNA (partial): TGTGCCTGGATAACAGAGCAGCATAATTCACCA.

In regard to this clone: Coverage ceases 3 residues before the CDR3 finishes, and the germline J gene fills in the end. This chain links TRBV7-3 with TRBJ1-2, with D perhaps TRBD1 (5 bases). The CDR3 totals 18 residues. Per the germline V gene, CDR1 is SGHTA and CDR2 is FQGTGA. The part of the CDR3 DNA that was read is TGTGCCAGCAGCCGGGGACTAGCGGGACCCAGCTCCTACAATGAC. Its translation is CASSRGLAGPSSYND. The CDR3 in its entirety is CASSRGLAGPSSYNDYTF. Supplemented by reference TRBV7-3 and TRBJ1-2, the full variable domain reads GAGVSQTPSNKVTEKGKYVELRCDPISGHTALYWYRQSLGQGPEFLIYFQGTGAADDSGLPNDRFFAVRPEGSVSTLKIQRTERGDSAVYLCASSRGLAGPSSYNDYTFGSGTRLTVV.

The CDR3 is CASRSGTSGLTEQFF. The sequenced CDR3 bases are TGTGCCAGCAGGAGCGGGACTTCGGGCCTCACTGAG. This sequence joins TRBV2 and TRBJ2-1, with 7 nucleotides matching TRBD2. The read comes to an end 3 residues before the CDR3 does, leaving the germline J gene to fill in the end. The V gene end was trimmed by 6 bases and the J gene end by 9 bases; junction bases not matched to a gene: 14. The CDR3 loop spans 15 amino acids. The germline gives CDR1 SNHLY, CDR2 FYNNEI.

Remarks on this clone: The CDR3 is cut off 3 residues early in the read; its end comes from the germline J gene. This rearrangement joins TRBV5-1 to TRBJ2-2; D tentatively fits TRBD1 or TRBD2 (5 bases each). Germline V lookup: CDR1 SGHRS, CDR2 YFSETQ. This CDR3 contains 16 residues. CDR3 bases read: TGCGCCAGCAACCGGGTGGAGGCTTCTGGGGCCAACGTG. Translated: CASNRVEASGANV. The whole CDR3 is CASNRVEASGANVLFF.

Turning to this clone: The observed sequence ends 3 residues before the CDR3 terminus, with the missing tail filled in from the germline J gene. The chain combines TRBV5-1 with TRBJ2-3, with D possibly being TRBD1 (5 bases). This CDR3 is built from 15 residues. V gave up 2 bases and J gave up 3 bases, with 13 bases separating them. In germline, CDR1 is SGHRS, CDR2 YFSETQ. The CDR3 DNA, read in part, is TGCGCCAGCAGCTTACGCAGGGATAGGACAGATACG. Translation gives CASSLRRDRTDT. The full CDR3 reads CASSLRRDRTDTQYF.

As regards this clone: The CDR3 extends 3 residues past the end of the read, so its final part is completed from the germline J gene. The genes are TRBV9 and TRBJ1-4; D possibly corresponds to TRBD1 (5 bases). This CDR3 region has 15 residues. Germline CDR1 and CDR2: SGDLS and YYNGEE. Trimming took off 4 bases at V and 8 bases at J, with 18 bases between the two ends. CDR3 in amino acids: CASSLGPDGAEKLFF. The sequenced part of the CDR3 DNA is TGTGCCAGCAGCCTCGGCCCCGATGGGGCCGAAAAA. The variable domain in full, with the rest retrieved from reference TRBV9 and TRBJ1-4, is DSGVTQTPKHLITATGQRVTLRCSPRSGDLSVYWYQQSLDQGLQFLIQYYNGEERAKGNILERFSAQQFPDLHSELNLSSLELGDSALYFCASSLGPDGAEKLFFGSGTQLSVL.

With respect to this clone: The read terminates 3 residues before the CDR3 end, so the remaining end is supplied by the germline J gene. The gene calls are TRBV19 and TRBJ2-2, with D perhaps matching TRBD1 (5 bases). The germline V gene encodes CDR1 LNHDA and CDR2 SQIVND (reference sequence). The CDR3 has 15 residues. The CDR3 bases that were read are TGTGCCAGTAGCAAAGCCCACTCTGGGGCCAACGTG. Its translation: CASSKAHSGANV. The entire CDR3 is CASSKAHSGANVLFF.

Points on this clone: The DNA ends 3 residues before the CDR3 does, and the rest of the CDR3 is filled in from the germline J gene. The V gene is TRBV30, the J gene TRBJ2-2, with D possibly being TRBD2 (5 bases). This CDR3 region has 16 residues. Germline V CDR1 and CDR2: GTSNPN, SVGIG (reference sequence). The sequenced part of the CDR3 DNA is TGTGCCTGGAGTCCACGCCGGGGTCCTAATAATTCACCG. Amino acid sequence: CAWSPRRGPNNSP. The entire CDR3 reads CAWSPRRGPNNSPLFF. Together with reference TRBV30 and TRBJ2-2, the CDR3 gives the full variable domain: SQTIHQWPATLVQPVGSPLSLECTVEGTSNPNLYWYRQAAGRGLQLLFYSVGIGQISSEVPQNLSASRPQDRQFILSSKKLLLSDSGFYLCAWSPRRGPNNSPLFFGEGSRLTVL.

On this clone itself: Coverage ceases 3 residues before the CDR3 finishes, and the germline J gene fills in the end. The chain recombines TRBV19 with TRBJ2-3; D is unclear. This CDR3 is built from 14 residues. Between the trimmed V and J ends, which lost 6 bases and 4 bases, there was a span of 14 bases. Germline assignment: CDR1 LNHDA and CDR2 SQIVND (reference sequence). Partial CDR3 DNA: TGTGCCAGTAGGAAGTCATGGCCCCCAGATACG. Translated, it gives CASRKSWPPDT. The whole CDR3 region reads CASRKSWPPDTQYF.

CDR3 DNA (partial): TGTGCCAGCAGCCTGCGCCCGGCTCTAGCGGGAGTGTCCGATACG. It specifies CASSLRPALAGVSDT. The entire CDR3 protein reads CASSLRPALAGVSDTQYF. The rearrangement joins TRBV7-3 to TRBJ2-3, with TRBD2 identical over 10 bases. Read data end 3 residues before the CDR3 end; the end is taken from the germline J gene. In germline, CDR1 is SGHTA, CDR2 FQGTGA. The CDR3 loop spans 18 amino acids. Losses at the gene ends were 5 bases for V and 6 bases for J; bases not matched to a gene: 17.